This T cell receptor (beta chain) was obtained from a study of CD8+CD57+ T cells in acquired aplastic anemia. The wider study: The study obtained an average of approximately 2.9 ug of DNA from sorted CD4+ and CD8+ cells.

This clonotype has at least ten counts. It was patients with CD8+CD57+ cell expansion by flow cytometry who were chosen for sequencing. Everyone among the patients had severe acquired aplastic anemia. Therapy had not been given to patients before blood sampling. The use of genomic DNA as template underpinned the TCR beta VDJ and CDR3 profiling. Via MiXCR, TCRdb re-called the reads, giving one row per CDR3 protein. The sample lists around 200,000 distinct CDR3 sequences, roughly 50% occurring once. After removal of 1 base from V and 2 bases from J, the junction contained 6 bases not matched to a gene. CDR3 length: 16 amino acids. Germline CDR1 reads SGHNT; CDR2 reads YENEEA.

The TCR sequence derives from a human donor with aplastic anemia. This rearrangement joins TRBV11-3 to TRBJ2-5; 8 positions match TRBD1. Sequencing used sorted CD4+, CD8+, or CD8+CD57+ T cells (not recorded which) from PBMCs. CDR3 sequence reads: CASSLGQTGAQETQYF. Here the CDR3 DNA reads TGTGCCAGCAGCTTAGGGCAGACAGGGGCACAAGAGACCCAGTACTTC.